The T cell receptor beta chain under discussion was sequenced for a study of breast tumors, draining lymph nodes, adjacent tissues. The study's findings and limits: Luminal-like breast cancer showed significantly higher tumor–nontumor repertoire similarity than basal-like. Tumors had less TCR diversity than lymph nodes, more than nontumor tissue. Most tumor T cells seemingly derive from lymph node, then expand in tumor.

Axillary draining lymph nodes of breast cancer patients supplied the node samples. At least ten counts were recorded for this clonotype. Its antigen is not identified. Trimming cost V 8 bases and J 4 bases, with 11 bases left between them. Germline lookup yields CDR1 LNHDA and CDR2 SQIVND (reference sequence). This CDR3 is built from 13 residues. Each CDR3 protein is one row after TCRdb ran MiXCR on the multiplex PCR reads. The table records around 290,000 distinct CDR3 sequences, about 33% of them present only once. Sequencing was done on a sample of axillary lymph node tissue. This TCR came from a female donor with breast cancer. Some clones in this sample may be carry-over from other donors' samples. The chain combines TRBV19 with TRBJ2-2, with D possibly being TRBD1 (6 bases). The CDR3 nucleotides are TGTGCCAGTGCCGGGACAATCACCGGGGAGCTGTTTTTT. This sequence encodes CASAGTITGELFF.